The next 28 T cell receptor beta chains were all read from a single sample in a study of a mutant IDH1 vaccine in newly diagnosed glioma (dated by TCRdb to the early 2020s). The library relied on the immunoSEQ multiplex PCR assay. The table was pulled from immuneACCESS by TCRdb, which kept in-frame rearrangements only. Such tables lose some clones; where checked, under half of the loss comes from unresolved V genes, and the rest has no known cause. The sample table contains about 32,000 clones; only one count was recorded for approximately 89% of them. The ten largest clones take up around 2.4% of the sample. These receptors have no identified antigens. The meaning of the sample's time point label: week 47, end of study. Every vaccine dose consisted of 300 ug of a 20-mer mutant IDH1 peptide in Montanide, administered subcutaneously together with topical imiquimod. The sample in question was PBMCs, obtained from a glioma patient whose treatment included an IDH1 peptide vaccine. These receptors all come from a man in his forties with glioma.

The CDR3 region is CASSQEGVASDTQYF. The CDR3, as DNA: TGCGCCAGCAGCCAAGAGGGGGTAGCGTCAGATACGCAGTATTTT. The chain carries TRBV4-3 and TRBJ2-3; tentatively, D is TRBD1 or TRBD2 (5 bases each). The CDR3 length is 15 residues. V was pared by 0 bases and J by 4 bases, with 11 bases between. The germline V gene has CDR1 LGHNA and CDR2 YSLEER.

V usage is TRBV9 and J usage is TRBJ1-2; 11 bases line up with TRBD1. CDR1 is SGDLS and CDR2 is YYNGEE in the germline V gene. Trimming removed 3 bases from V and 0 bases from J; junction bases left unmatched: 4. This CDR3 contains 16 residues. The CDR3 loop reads CASSGDRGFSNYGYTF. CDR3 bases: TGTGCCAGCAGCGGGGACAGGGGGTTCTCTAACTATGGCTACACCTTC.

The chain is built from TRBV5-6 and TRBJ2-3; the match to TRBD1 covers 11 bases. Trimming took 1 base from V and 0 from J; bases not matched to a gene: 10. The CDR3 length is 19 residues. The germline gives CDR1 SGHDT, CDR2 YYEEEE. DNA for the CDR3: TGTGCCAGCAGCTTGCCCTCCGGGACAGGGGGGTTTAGCACAGATACGCAGTATTTT. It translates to CASSLPSGTGGFSTDTQYF.

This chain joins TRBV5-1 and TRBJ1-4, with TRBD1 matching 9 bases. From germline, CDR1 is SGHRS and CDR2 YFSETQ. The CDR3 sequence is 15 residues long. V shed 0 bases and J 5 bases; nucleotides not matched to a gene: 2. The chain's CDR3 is CASSLEGTGNEKLFF. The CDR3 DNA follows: TGCGCCAGCAGCTTGGAGGGGACAGGGAATGAAAAACTGTTTTTT.

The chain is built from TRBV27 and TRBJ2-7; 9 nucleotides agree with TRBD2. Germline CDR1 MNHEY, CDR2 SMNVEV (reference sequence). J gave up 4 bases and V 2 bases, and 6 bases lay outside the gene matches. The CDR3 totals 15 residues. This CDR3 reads CASSLNSGRRYEQYF. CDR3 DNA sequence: TGTGCCAGCAGTTTAAACAGCGGGAGGCGGTACGAGCAGTACTTC.

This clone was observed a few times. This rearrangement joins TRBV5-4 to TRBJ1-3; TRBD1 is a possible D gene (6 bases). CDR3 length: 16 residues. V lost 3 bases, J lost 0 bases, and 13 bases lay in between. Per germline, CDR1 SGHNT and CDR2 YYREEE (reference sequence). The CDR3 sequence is CASSSVGGFSGNTIYF. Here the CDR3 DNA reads TGTGCCAGCAGCTCAGTCGGGGGCTTCTCTGGAAACACCATATATTTT.

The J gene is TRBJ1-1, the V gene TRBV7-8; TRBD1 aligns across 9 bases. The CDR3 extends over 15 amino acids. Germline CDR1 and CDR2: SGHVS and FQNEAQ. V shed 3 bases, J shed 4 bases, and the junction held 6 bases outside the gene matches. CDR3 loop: CASSLYRGLVTEAFF. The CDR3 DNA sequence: TGTGCCAGCAGCTTGTACAGGGGGCTAGTCACTGAAGCTTTCTTT.

CDR3 nucleotides: TGTGCCAGCAGCTTAGATCGTACTAGTTACTACAATGAGCAGTTCTTC. Encoded protein: CASSLDRTSYYNEQFF. The chain combines TRBV11-2 with TRBJ2-1; a weak D match, TRBD2 (5 bases). The CDR3 spans 16 residues. Germline CDR1 is SGHAT and CDR2 is FQNNGV. Trimming stripped 0 bases from V and 3 bases from J, with 12 bases between.

The chain's CDR3 is CASSPRTRGRAMNTEAFF. In DNA, the CDR3 is TGTGCCAGCAGCCCTCGAACCAGGGGTAGGGCCATGAACACTGAAGCTTTCTTT. The chain is built from TRBV9 and TRBJ1-1; TRBD1 might be the D (6 bases). The CDR3 has 18 amino acids. Germline V gives CDR1 SGDLS, CDR2 YYNGEE. The V and J ends lost 4 bases and 0 bases respectively, with 22 bases between them.

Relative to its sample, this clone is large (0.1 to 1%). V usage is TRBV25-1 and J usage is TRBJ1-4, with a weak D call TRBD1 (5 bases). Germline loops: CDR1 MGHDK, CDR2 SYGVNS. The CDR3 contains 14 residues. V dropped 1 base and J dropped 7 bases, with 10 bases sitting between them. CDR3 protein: CASSESGSGEKLFF. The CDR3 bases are TGTGCCAGCAGTGAATCAGGGAGTGGTGAAAAACTGTTTTTT.

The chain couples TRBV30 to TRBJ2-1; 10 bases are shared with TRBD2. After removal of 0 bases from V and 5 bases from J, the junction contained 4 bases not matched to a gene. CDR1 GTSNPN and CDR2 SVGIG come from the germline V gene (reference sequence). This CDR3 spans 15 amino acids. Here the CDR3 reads CAWSVKRGGHNEQFF. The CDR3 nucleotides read TGTGCCTGGAGTGTCAAGCGGGGGGGTCACAATGAGCAGTTCTTC.

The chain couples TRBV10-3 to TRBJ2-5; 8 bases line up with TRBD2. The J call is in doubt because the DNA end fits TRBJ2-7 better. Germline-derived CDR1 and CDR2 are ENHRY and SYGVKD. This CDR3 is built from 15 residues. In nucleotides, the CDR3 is TGTGCCATCAGTGATGAGGGACTAGTAACCTACGAGCAGTACTTC. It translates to CAISDEGLVTYEQYF.

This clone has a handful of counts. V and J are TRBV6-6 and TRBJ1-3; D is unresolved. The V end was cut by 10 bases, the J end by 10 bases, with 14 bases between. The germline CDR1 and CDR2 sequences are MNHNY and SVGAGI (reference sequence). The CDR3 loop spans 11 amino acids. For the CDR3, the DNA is TGTGCCACCGGAGAGGGAGGGACCATATATTTT. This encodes CATGEGGTIYF.

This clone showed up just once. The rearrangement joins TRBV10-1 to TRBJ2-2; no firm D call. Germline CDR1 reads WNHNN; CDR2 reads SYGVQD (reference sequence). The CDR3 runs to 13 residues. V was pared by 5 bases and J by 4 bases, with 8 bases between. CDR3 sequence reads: CASSRVTTGELFF. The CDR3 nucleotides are TGCGCCAGCAGTCGGGTGACCACCGGGGAGCTGTTTTTT.

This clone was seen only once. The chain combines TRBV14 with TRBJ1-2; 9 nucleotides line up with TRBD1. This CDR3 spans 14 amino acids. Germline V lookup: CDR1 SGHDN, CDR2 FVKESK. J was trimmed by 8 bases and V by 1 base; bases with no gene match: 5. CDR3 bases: TGTGCCAGCAGCCAAGCCGGGACAGGGAACGGCTACACCTTC. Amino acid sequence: CASSQAGTGNGYTF.

The CDR3 is CASSRDRGNNSPLHF. CDR3 bases: TGTGCCAGCAGCAGGGACAGGGGGAACAATTCACCCCTCCACTTT. The J gene is TRBJ1-6, the V gene TRBV5-4; 11 nucleotides align to TRBD1. Trimming at V came to 4 bases and at J to 7 bases, leaving 4 bases not matched to a gene. Germline lookup yields CDR1 SGHNT and CDR2 YYREEE (reference sequence). The length of the CDR3 is 15 residues.

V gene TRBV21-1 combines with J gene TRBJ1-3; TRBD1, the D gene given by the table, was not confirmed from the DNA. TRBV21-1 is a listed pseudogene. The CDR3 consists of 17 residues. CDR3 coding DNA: TGTGCCAGCAGCAAAGCAAAGCCCGTAGGGGAACTCGACACCATATATTTT. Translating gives CASSKAKPVGELDTIYF.

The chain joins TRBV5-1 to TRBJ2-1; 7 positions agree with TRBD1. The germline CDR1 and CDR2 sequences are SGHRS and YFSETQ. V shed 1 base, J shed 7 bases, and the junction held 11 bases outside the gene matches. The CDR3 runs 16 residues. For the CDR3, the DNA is TGCGCCAGCAGCTTGAGTACAGGGGCGAGGGGGAATGAGCAGTTCTTC. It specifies CASSLSTGARGNEQFF.

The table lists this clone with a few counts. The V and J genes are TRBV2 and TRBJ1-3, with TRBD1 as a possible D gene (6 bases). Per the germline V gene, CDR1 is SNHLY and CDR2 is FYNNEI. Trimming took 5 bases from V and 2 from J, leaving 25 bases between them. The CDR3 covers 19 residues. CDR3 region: CASSPLFLGTSRTGNTIYF. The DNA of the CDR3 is TGTGCCAGCAGTCCACTTTTCCTTGGGACATCTCGCACTGGAAACACCATATATTTT.

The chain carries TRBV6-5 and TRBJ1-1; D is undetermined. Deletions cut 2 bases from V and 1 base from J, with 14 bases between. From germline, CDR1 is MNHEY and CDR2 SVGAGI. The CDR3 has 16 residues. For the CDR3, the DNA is TGTGCCAGCAGTTACGCGGTTATACGGGGGAACACTGAAGCTTTCTTT. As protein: CASSYAVIRGNTEAFF.

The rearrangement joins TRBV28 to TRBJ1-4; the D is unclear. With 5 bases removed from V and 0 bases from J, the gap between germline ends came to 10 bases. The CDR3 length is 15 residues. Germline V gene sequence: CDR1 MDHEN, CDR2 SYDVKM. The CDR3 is CASSDQSATNEKLFF. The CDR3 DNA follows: TGTGCCAGCAGTGACCAAAGTGCAACTAATGAAAAACTGTTTTTT.

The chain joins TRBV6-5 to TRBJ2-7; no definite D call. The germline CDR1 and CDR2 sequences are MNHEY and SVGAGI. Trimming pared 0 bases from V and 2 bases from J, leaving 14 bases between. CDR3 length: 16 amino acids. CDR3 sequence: CASSYSGARSTYEQYF. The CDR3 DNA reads TGTGCCAGCAGTTACTCGGGCGCTAGGTCCACCTACGAGCAGTACTTC.

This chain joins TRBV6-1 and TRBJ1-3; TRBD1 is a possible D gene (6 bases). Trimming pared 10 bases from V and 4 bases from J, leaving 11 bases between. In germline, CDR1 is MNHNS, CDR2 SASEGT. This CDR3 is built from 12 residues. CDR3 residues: CATKTGGNTIYF. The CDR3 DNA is TGTGCCACCAAGACAGGAGGAAACACCATATATTTT.

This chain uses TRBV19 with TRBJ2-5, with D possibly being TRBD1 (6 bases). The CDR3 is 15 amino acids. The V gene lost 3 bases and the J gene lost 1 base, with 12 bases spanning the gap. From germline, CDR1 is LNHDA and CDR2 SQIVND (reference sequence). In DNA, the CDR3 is TGTGCCAGTAGTATGACGGCCAGGGGCCAAGAGACCCAGTACTTC. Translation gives CASSMTARGQETQYF. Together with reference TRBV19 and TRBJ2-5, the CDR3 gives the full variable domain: DGGITQSPKYLFRKEGQNVTLSCEQNLNHDAMYWYRQDPGQGLRLIYYSQIVNDFQKGDIAEGYSVSREKKESFPLTVTSAQKNPTAFYLCASSMTARGQETQYFGPGTRLLVL.

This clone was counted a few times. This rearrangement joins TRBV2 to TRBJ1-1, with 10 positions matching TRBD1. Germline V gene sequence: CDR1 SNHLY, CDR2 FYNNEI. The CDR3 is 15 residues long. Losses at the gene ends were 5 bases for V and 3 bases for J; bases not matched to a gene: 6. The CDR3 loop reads CASSIPGQGYTEAFF. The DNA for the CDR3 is TGTGCCAGCAGTATACCGGGACAGGGGTACACTGAAGCTTTCTTT.

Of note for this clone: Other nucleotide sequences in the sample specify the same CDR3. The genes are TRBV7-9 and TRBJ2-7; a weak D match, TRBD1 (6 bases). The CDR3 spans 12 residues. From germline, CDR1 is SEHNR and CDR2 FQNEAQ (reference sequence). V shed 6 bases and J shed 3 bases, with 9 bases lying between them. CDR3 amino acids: CASSSQGYEQYF. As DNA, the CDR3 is TGTGCCAGCAGTTCACAGGGCTACGAGCAGTACTTC.

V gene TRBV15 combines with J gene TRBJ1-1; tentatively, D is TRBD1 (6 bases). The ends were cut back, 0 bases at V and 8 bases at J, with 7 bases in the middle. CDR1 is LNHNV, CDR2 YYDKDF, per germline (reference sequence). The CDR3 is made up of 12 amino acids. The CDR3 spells CATSRDGTEAFF. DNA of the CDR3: TGTGCCACCAGCAGAGATGGGACAGAAGCTTTCTTT.

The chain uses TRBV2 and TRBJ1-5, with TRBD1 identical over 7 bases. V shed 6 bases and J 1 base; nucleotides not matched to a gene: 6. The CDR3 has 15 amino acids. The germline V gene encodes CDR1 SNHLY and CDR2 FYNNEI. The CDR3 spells CASRPGGRSNQPQHF. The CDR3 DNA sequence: TGTGCCAGCAGGCCAGGGGGACGGAGCAATCAGCCCCAGCATTTT.